This T cell receptor (beta chain) was sequenced in a study of Ad26.COV2.S vaccination and SARS-CoV-2 variants. Study-level findings and limits: From the TCR breadth and depth analyses, total T cell responses may have been underestimated. For non-spike TCRs, breadth in vaccine recipients resembled that in placebo recipients.

Treatment: 15 to 20 received Ad26.COV2.S at low or high dose, single or two shots; about 5 received placebo; per-sample allocation not given. Sampling took place 63 days after the first vaccine or placebo injection. As for this clone: What it binds is unknown.

The repertoire was sequenced with immunoSEQ multiplex PCR; TCRdb's copy has only in-frame clones and lacks some. The table lists about 680,000 clones, roughly 90% of them singletons. Germline V CDR1 and CDR2: SGHRS, YFSETQ. The CDR3 sequence is 13 residues long. V shed 0 bases and J shed 4 bases, with 5 bases lying between them. The receptor was isolated from a person between 18 and 59 years old who received the Ad26.COV2.S COVID-19 vaccine or a placebo. Sequenced material: peripheral blood, taken in a trial of Ad26.COV2.S vaccine versus placebo. The rearrangement joins TRBV5-1 to TRBJ1-5; D unresolved. Here the CDR3 DNA reads TGCGCCAGCAGCTTGGAATTGAATCAGCCCCAGCATTTT. Translated: CASSLELNQPQHF.